The 20 T cell receptor beta chains presented below share a single source sample, sequenced in a study of T cells after yellow fever vaccination (dated by TCRdb to about 2019). Library preparation was by 5' RACE. This sample was sequenced with an Illumina NovaSeq 6000. TCRdb's own reprocessing of the public reads used fastp at Q25 and MiXCR and kept productive beta chains. Rows with a matching CDR3 protein are joined into one entry that keeps the most common DNA and genes. The sample includes 100,000 to 150,000 distinct CDR3 sequences, with roughly 15% observed a single time. Together, the top ten hold 40% to 45% of the sample. The treatment or condition label, read with the paper, signifies: live attenuated yellow fever vaccine strain. This specimen was CD8+ T cells sorted from PBMCs, taken 5 days after the yellow fever booster vaccination. Receptor source: a man younger than 30 who received the YFV17D yellow fever vaccine.

The chain employs TRBV12-5 and TRBJ1-1, with D perhaps matching TRBD1 (6 bases). The CDR3 runs 15 residues. Germline values: CDR1 LGHNT, CDR2 FRNRAP. Trimming removed 5 bases at V and 11 bases at J, with 24 bases between. The CDR3, as DNA: TGTGCTAGTGGTCCAGACCCCCAGGGGATCACGGAGGCTTTCTTT. Amino acids: CASGPDPQGITEAFF.

In its sample, this clonotype was seen many times. J is TRBJ2-7 and V is TRBV4-1; D not certain. There are 14 residues in the CDR3. Germline values: CDR1 MGHRA, CDR2 YSYEKL. The V gene lost 1 base and the J gene lost 3 bases, with 10 bases spanning the gap. CDR3 in DNA: TGCGCCAGCAGCCAAGGGCTATCTATCTACGAGCAGTACTTC. This translates into CASSQGLSIYEQYF.

This clonotype was seen a few times. The genes are TRBV7-9 and TRBJ2-7; 11 bases are shared with TRBD2. CDR1 SEHNR and CDR2 FQNEAQ come from the germline V gene (reference sequence). The CDR3 extends over 17 amino acids. The V and J ends lost 5 bases and 5 bases, in that order; junction bases with no gene match: 14. The CDR3 is CASSDLLAGGAVDEQYF. CDR3 coding DNA: TGTGCCAGCAGCGACCTATTAGCGGGGGGGGCGGTGGACGAGCAGTACTTC.

This clonotype appeared a single time. The rearrangement uses TRBV5-4 and TRBJ2-5, with D possibly being TRBD2 (6 bases). Per the germline V gene, CDR1 is SGHNT and CDR2 is YYREEE (reference sequence). The CDR3 length is 14 residues. The V end lost 0 bases, the J end lost 5 bases, and 11 bases lay between the germline ends. This CDR3 is CASSLVAAGETQYF. The CDR3 coding sequence is TGTGCCAGCAGCTTGGTGGCGGCGGGGGAGACCCAGTACTTC.

This clonotype has only a few counts. The rearrangement links TRBV30 to TRBJ1-1, with 8 bases identical to TRBD1. The V and J ends lost 0 bases and 5 bases, in that order; junction bases with no gene match: 14. Per germline, CDR1 GTSNPN and CDR2 SVGIG (reference sequence). This CDR3 contains 17 residues. The CDR3: CAWSVLGQGLFGTEAFF. CDR3 coding DNA: TGTGCCTGGAGTGTACTCGGACAGGGCCTTTTTGGGACTGAAGCTTTCTTT.

A few counts support this clonotype. CDR3 in DNA: TGTGCCAGCAGTTCCACAGCGGCCCTTTCCTACAATGAGCAGTTCTTC. Protein product: CASSSTAALSYNEQFF. V usage is TRBV11-3 and J usage is TRBJ2-1, with D perhaps matching TRBD2 (5 bases). Germline V gene data show CDR1 as SGHNT and CDR2 as YENEEA. There are 16 residues in the CDR3. V gave up 6 bases and J gave up 1 base, with 16 bases separating them.

This clonotype came up a few times. The gene calls are TRBV9 and TRBJ2-3; the D gene is possibly TRBD1 (6 bases). CDR3 length: 15 amino acids. V lost 2 bases to trimming and J lost 2 bases, with 12 bases between them. Germline V lookup: CDR1 SGDLS, CDR2 YYNGEE. CDR3 in DNA: TGTGCCAGCAGCGTCGGACAGACTCCCACAGATACGCAGTATTTT. It translates to CASSVGQTPTDTQYF. The variable domain in full, completed from reference TRBV9 and TRBJ2-3, reads DSGVTQTPKHLITATGQRVTLRCSPRSGDLSVYWYQQSLDQGLQFLIQYYNGEERAKGNILERFSAQQFPDLHSELNLSSLELGDSALYFCASSVGQTPTDTQYFGPGTRLTVL.

The J gene is TRBJ2-3, the V gene TRBV29-1; 14 bases fit TRBD2. The CDR3 extends over 19 amino acids. The V and J ends lost 4 bases and 3 bases, in that order; junction bases with no gene match: 15. The germline V gene has CDR1 SQVTM and CDR2 ANQGSEA. The CDR3 nucleotides are TGCAGCGTTGGGCAACGTGGGACTAGCGGGAGCTTATTTACAGATACGCAGTATTTT. Translation: CSVGQRGTSGSLFTDTQYF.

This chain uses TRBV3-1 with TRBJ1-4; possibly TRBD1 for D (6 bases). V was pared by 3 bases and J by 7 bases, with 18 bases between. Germline CDR1 and CDR2: LGHDT and YNNKEL (reference sequence). The CDR3 extends over 16 amino acids. CDR3 in DNA: TGTGCCAGCAGCCACAGGGGTGATGGTTGGATTGAAAAACTGTTTTTT. Translating gives CASSHRGDGWIEKLFF.

This clonotype was seen more than once but under ten times. The chain links TRBV12-3 or TRBV12-4 to TRBJ2-3, with D hard to call. V was trimmed by 7 bases and J by 0 bases, leaving 11 bases between them. The CDR3 contains 14 residues. The DNA for the CDR3 is TGTGCCAGCACCGACCTGTCTAGCACAGATACGCAGTATTTT. The encoded protein is CASTDLSSTDTQYF.

This clonotype was detected only a few times. The chain carries TRBV7-8 and TRBJ2-5; 9 nucleotides match TRBD2. The CDR3 loop spans 15 amino acids. V lost 5 bases to trimming and J lost 3 bases; unmatched junction nucleotides: 7. Germline CDR1 and CDR2: SGHVS and FQNEAQ. CDR3 nucleotides: TGTGCCAGCAGCCCCGCGGGCGGGGGGGAAGAGACCCAGTACTTC. Protein sequence: CASSPAGGGEETQYF.

This clonotype was counted only a few times. The rearrangement uses TRBV28 and TRBJ2-7; 9 positions match TRBD1. Germline trimming cut 3 bases from V and 6 bases from J; bases unmatched to any gene: 6. The CDR3 is 14 amino acids. Per germline, CDR1 MDHEN and CDR2 SYDVKM. The CDR3 bases are TGTGCCAGCAGTTTCAGGACAGGGGTTACCGAGCAGTACGTC. Amino acid sequence: CASSFRTGVTEQYV.

CDR3 sequence (DNA): TGTGCCACCAGAGGAAAGGGTATCGCCTATGGCTACACCTTC. The encoded protein is CATRGKGIAYGYTF. The V and J genes are TRBV7-9 and TRBJ1-2; D is unresolved. In germline, CDR1 is SEHNR, CDR2 FQNEAQ (reference sequence). The CDR3 is 14 amino acids. V was trimmed by 10 bases and J by 4 bases, leaving 19 bases between them. Supplemented by reference TRBV7-9 and TRBJ1-2, the full variable domain reads DTGVSQNPRHKITKRGQNVTFRCDPISEHNRLYWYRQTLGQGPEFLTYFQNEAQLEKSRLLSDRFSAERPKGSFSTLEIQRTEQGDSAMYLCATRGKGIAYGYTFGSGTRLTVV.

The V call is TRBV2, the J call TRBJ2-1; TRBD2 is a possible D gene (6 bases). This CDR3 region has 15 residues. Germline values: CDR1 SNHLY, CDR2 FYNNEI. The V and J ends lost 6 bases and 9 bases respectively, with 21 bases between them. The CDR3 is CASSPVEGLGGEQFF. CDR3 coding DNA: TGTGCCAGCAGCCCTGTGGAGGGCCTCGGGGGTGAGCAGTTCTTC. Drawing the rest from reference TRBV2 and TRBJ2-1, the complete variable domain is EPEVTQTPSHQVTQMGQEVILRCVPISNHLYFYWYRQILGQKVEFLVSFYNNEISEKSEIFDDQFSVERPDGSNFTLKIRSTKLEDSAMYFCASSPVEGLGGEQFFGPGTRLTVL.

This clonotype was seen only a few times. This chain uses TRBV6-5 with TRBJ1-6; D is unresolved. The CDR3 is 14 amino acids. Trimming took off 5 bases at V and 5 bases at J, with 10 bases between the two ends. Germline loops: CDR1 MNHEY, CDR2 SVGAGI. The CDR3, as DNA: TGTGCCAGCAGTACAACCTCAAATAATTCACCCCTCCACTTT. Its translation is CASSTTSNNSPLHF.

The table lists this clonotype with a few counts. The rearrangement joins TRBV5-6 to TRBJ2-7; 11 nucleotides agree with TRBD1. This CDR3 is built from 14 residues. Germline assignment: CDR1 SGHDT and CDR2 YYEEEE. V lost 3 bases, J lost 6 bases, and 5 bases stayed unmatched. The CDR3: CASSSPDRGLEQYF. The DNA for the CDR3 is TGTGCCAGCAGCTCTCCGGACAGGGGGCTCGAGCAGTACTTC.

There are a few counts of this clonotype. The chain has TRBV7-8 and TRBJ2-7; no clear D. The CDR3 sequence is 13 residues long. With 5 bases removed from V and 6 bases from J, the gap between germline ends came to 14 bases. Per the germline V gene, CDR1 is SGHVS and CDR2 is FQNEAQ. The CDR3 protein is CASSAGPVGEQYV. The DNA for the CDR3 is TGTGCCAGCAGCGCCGGGCCAGTGGGCGAGCAGTACGTC.

The rearrangement links TRBV27 to TRBJ1-2; D gene uncertain. Germline values: CDR1 MNHEY, CDR2 SMNVEV (reference sequence). The CDR3 extends over 13 amino acids. The V and J ends lost 5 bases and 4 bases respectively, with 11 bases between them. The CDR3 DNA reads TGTGCCAGCAGTCCCGGGGAAGTCTATGGCTACACCTTC. Protein product: CASSPGEVYGYTF.

This clonotype was observed a few times. The genes are TRBV15 and TRBJ2-1; the D gene is possibly TRBD2 (7 bases). There are 15 residues in the CDR3. Trimming cost V 3 bases and J 6 bases, with 15 bases left between them. Germline V gene data show CDR1 as LNHNV and CDR2 as YYDKDF (reference sequence). The CDR3 loop reads CATSRSGEGVNEQFF. The CDR3 bases are TGTGCCACCAGCAGGTCCGGGGAGGGGGTCAATGAGCAGTTCTTC.

This clonotype has more than one count but fewer than ten. This chain connects TRBV7-8 to TRBJ2-2; D gene ambiguous. The CDR3 has 13 amino acids. Germline CDR1 is SGHVS and CDR2 is FQNEAQ. V gave up 5 bases and J gave up 6 bases, with 10 bases separating them. CDR3 region: CASSEAPPGELFF. The CDR3 region has the DNA TGTGCCAGCAGCGAGGCCCCACCCGGGGAGCTGTTTTTT.